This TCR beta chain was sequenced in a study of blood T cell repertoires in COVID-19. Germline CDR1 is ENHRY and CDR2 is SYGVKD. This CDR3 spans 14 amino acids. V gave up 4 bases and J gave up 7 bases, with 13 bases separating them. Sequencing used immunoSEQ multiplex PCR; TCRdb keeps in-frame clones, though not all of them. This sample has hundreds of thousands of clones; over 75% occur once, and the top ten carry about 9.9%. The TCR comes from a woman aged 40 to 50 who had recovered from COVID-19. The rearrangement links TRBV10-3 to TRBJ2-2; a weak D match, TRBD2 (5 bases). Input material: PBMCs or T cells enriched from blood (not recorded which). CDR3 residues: CAISALTGIGELFF. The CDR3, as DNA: TGTGCCATCAGTGCACTAACGGGAATCGGGGAGCTGTTTTTT.